This T cell receptor beta chain was observed in a study of T cells after yellow fever vaccination. Across the study: Any fraction with a low cell number was prepared using SMART-Seq v4 Ultra Low Input. Overall study results and limits: The booster saw the reappearance of most primary-vaccination clones (about 95% CD4, around 90% CD8). A weaker but faster secondary response was observed, peaking on day 5 versus 15.

This clonotype was seen many times. Its antigen is undetermined. Trimming removed 5 bases from V and 5 bases from J, with 20 bases in between. CDR1 and CDR2 (germline): DFQATT, SNEGSKA (reference sequence). The CDR3 is 15 amino acids. 5'RACE template switching added a universal primer site and UMIs to TCR cDNA. MiXCR was run by TCRdb on the 5' RACE reads, yielding one entry per CDR3 protein. The table records 60,000 or so distinct CDR3 sequences, 7.1% of them present only once. The input for sequencing was CD8+ T cells sorted from PBMCs, taken on the day of the first yellow fever vaccination. This chain joins TRBV20-1 and TRBJ2-3; D may be TRBD1 (6 bases). The receptor was isolated from a man aged 18-30 years who received the YFV17D yellow fever vaccine. The CDR3 reads CSADQTTGRKDTQYF. The CDR3 DNA is TGCAGTGCTGATCAAACGACAGGAAGGAAAGATACGCAGTATTTT.